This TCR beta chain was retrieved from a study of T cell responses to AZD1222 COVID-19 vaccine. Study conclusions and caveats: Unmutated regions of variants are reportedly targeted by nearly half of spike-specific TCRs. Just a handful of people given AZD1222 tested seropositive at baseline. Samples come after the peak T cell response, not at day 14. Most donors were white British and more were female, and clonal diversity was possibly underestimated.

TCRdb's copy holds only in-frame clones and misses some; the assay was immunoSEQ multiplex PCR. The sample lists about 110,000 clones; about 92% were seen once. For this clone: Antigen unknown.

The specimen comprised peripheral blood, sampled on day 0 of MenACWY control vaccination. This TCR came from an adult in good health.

This CDR3 is CASSDRGDTGELFF. The CDR3 nucleotides are TGTGCCAGTAGTGACAGGGGGGACACCGGGGAGCTGTTTTTT. The chain has TRBV19 and TRBJ2-2, with TRBD1 matching 9 bases. Losses at the gene ends were 5 bases for V and 3 bases for J; bases not matched to a gene: 1. This CDR3 has 14 residues. The germline V gene has CDR1 LNHDA and CDR2 SQIVND (reference sequence).